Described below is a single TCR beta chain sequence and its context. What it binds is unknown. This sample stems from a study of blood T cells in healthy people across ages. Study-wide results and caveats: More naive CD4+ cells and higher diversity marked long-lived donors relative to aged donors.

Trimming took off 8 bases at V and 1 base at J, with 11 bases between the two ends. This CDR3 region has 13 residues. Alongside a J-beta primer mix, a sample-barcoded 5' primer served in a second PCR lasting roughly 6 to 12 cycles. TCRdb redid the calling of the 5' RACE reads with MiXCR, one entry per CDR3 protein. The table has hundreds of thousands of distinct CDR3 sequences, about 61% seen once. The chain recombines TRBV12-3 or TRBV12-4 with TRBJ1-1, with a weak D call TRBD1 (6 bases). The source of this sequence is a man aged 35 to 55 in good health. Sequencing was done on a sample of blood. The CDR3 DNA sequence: TGTGCCAGCCGGCCAGGGGCGAACACTGAAGCTTTCTTT. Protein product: CASRPGANTEAFF.